This record looks at one T cell receptor (beta chain) sequence and its context. Antigen unknown. The record originates from a study of Ad26.COV2.S vaccination and SARS-CoV-2 variants. The table came from immunoSEQ multiplex PCR; TCRdb's copy has only in-frame clones and leaves some out. This table holds about 400,000 clones, 83% found once. The treatment here: 19 received Ad26.COV2.S at low or high dose, single or two shots; about 5 received placebo; per-sample allocation not given. The samples were gathered on day 63 after the first injection of vaccine or placebo. Ad26 vector vaccine expressed Wuhan-strain SARS-CoV-2 spike. The V gene's germline CDR1 is SEHNR and CDR2 FQNEAQ (reference sequence). The V segment lost 5 bases and the J segment 3 bases; nucleotides outside the gene matches: 9. The CDR3 spans 16 residues. The study's findings and limits: Vaccine recipients posted higher spike-specific TCR breadth than their placebo counterparts. Vaccinated and placebo-treated recipients had similar non-spike TCR breadth. Reported post-vaccination CD8+ and CD4+ T cell responses to spike showed substantial breadth.

The rearrangement links TRBV7-9 to TRBJ2-2; 7 bases are shared with TRBD1. The clonotype originates from a person between 18 and 59 years old who received the Ad26.COV2.S COVID-19 vaccine or a placebo. Specimen: peripheral blood, collected in a trial of Ad26.COV2.S vaccine versus placebo. The CDR3 DNA sequence: TGTGCCAGCAGCCCAATCCAGGGGGTATACACCGGGGAGCTGTTTTTT. Its translation: CASSPIQGVYTGELFF.